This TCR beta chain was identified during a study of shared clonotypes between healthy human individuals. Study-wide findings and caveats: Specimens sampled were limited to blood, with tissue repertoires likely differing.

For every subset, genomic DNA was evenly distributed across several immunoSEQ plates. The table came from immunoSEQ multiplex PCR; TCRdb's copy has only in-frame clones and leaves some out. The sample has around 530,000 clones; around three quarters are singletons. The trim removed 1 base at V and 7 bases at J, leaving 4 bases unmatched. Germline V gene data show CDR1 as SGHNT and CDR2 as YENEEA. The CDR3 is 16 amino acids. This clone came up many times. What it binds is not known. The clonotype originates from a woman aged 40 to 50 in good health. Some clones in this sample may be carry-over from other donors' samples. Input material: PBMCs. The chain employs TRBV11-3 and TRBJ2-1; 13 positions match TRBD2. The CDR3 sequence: CASSLGLAGGTNEQFF. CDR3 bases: TGTGCCAGCAGCTTAGGACTAGCGGGGGGAACTAATGAGCAGTTCTTC. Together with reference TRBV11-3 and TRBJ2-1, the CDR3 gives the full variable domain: EAGVVQSPRYKIIEKKQPVAFWCNPISGHNTLYWYLQNLGQGPELLIRYENEEAVDDSQLPKDRFSAERLKGVDSTLKIQPAELGDSAVYLCASSLGLAGGTNEQFFGPGTRLTVL.